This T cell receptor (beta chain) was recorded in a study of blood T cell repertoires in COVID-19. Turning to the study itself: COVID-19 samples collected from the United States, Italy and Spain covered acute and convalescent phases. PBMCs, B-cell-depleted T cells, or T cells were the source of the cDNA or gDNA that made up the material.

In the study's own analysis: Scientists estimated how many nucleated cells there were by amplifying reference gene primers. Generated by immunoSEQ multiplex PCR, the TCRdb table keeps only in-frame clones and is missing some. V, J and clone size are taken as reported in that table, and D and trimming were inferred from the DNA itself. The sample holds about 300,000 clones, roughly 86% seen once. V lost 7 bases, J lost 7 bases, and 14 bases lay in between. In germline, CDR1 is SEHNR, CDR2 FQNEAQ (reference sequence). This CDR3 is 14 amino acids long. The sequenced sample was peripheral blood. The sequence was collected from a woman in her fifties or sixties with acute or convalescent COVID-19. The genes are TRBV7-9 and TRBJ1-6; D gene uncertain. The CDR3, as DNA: TGTGCCAGCAAACGGGAAGGGCAAAATTCACCCCTCCACTTT. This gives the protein CASKREGQNSPLHF. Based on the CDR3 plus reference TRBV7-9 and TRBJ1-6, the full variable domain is DTGVSQNPRHKITKRGQNVTFRCDPISEHNRLYWYRQTLGQGPEFLTYFQNEAQLEKSRLLSDRFSAERPKGSFSTLEIQRTEQGDSAMYLCASKREGQNSPLHFGNGTRLTVT.